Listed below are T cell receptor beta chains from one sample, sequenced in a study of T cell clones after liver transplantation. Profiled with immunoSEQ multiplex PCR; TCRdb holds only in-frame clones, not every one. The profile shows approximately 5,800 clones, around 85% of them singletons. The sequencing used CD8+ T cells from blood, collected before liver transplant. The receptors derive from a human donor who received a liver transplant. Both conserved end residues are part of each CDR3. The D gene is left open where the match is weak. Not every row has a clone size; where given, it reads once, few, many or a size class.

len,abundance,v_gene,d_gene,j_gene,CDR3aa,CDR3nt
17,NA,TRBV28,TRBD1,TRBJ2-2,CASSQTRDSLFTGELFF,TGTGCCAGCAGCCAAACCCGGGACAGCCTATTCACCGGGGAGCTGTTTTTT
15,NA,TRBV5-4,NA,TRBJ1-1,CASRWDGEGNTEAFF,TGTGCCAGCAGGTGGGACGGTGAAGGAAACACTGAAGCTTTCTTT
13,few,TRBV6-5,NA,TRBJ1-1,CASSYSMDTEAFF,TGTGCCAGCAGTTACTCGATGGACACTGAAGCTTTCTTT
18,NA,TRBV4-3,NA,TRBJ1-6,CASSQGGRGVSRDSPLHF,TGCGCCAGCAGCCAAGGGGGAAGGGGGGTCAGCCGAGATTCACCCCTCCACTTT
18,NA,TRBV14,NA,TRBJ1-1,CASSPYPPDSYMNTEAFF,TGTGCCAGCAGCCCCTACCCCCCCGACAGCTACATGAACACTGAAGCTTTCTTT
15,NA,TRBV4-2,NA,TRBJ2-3,CASSHSEGDTDTQYF,TGTGCCAGCAGCCACTCTGAGGGGGATACAGATACGCAGTATTTT
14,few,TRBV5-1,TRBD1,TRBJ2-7,CASRTGGGSYEQYF,TGCGCCAGCAGGACAGGGGGAGGATCCTACGAGCAGTACTTC
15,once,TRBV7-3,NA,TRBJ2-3,CASSLMGADSDTQYF,TGTGCCAGCAGCTTAATGGGTGCCGACTCAGATACGCAGTATTTT
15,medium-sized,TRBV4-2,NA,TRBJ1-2,CASSQVSTRSYGYTF,TGTGCCAGCAGCCAAGTATCCACCCGATCCTATGGCTACACCTTC
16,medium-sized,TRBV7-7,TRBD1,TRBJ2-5,CASSFSPGTGQETQYF,TGTGCCAGCAGCTTTAGTCCCGGGACAGGCCAAGAGACCCAGTACTTC
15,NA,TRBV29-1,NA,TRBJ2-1,CSVEGAGESYNEQFF,TGCAGCGTTGAAGGGGCTGGCGAATCCTACAATGAGCAGTTCTTC
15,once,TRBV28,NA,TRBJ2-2,CASSFLGSFGGELFF,TGTGCCAGCAGTTTTCTCGGGTCCTTCGGCGGGGAGCTGTTTTTT
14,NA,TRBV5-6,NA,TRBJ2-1,CASSLQVEGNEQFF,TGTGCCAGCAGCTTGCAGGTAGAGGGGAATGAGCAGTTCTTC
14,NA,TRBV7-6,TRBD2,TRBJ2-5,CASTRTSGQETQYF,TGTGCCAGCACTAGGACTAGCGGACAAGAGACCCAGTACTTC
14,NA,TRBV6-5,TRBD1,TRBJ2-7,CASSPGQGAYEQYF,TGTGCCAGCAGTCCGGGACAGGGGGCCTACGAGCAGTACTTC
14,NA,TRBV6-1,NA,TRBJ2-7,CASRERDGNYEQYF,TGTGCCAGCAGGGAAAGGGACGGCAACTACGAGCAGTACTTC
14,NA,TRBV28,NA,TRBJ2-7,CASNLYGGTYEQYF,TGTGCCAGCAACCTGTATGGGGGGACCTACGAGCAGTACTTC
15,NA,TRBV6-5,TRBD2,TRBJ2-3,CASSYSTSGTDTQYF,TGTGCCAGCAGTTACTCAACTAGCGGCACAGATACGCAGTATTTT
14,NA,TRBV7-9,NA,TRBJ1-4,CASASPNPNEKLFF,TGTGCCAGCGCCTCGCCCAATCCTAATGAAAAACTGTTTTTT
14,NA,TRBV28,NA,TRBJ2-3,CASSFLQGTDTQYF,TGTGCCAGCAGTTTTCTGCAGGGGACAGATACGCAGTATTTT
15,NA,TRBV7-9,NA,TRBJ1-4,CASSPKGRDVEKLFF,TGTGCCAGCAGCCCAAAGGGCAGGGATGTTGAAAAACTGTTTTTT
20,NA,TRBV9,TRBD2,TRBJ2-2,CASSVYSPGLAGWNTGELFF,TGTGCCAGCAGCGTGTATAGTCCGGGACTAGCGGGATGGAACACCGGGGAGCTGTTTTTT
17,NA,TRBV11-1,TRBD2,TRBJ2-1,CASSFPSGGDSYNEQFF,TGTGCCAGCAGCTTCCCTAGCGGGGGGGACTCCTACAATGAGCAGTTCTTC